This entry lists 30 T cell receptor beta chains sequenced from one sample in a study of T cell responses to AZD1222 COVID-19 vaccine. Data came from immunoSEQ multiplex PCR; TCRdb stores just in-frame clones and leaves some out. The sample lists fewer than 65,000 clones; approximately 80% were seen once. The sample consisted of peripheral blood, taken on day 0 of AZD1222 vaccination. The receptors were gathered from an adult in good health.

V and J are TRBV11-3 and TRBJ2-3; D unresolved. The germline V and J ends were trimmed by 3 bases and 0 bases, with 7 bases remaining between them. Germline V gene data show CDR1 as SGHNT and CDR2 as YENEEA. This CDR3 region has 14 residues. The CDR3 sequence: CASSLTASTDTQYF. The DNA for the CDR3 is TGTGCCAGCAGCTTGACGGCTAGCACAGATACGCAGTATTTT. The full variable domain, in which reference TRBV11-3 and TRBJ2-3 provide the parts outside the CDR3, is EAGVVQSPRYKIIEKKQPVAFWCNPISGHNTLYWYLQNLGQGPELLIRYENEEAVDDSQLPKDRFSAERLKGVDSTLKIQPAELGDSAVYLCASSLTASTDTQYFGPGTRLTVL.

The rearrangement joins TRBV27 to TRBJ1-2; 11 bases fit TRBD1. The CDR3 has 16 amino acids. The V gene end was trimmed by 5 bases and the J gene end by 2 bases; junction bases not matched to a gene: 7. Germline V gene sequence: CDR1 MNHEY, CDR2 SMNVEV (reference sequence). CDR3 DNA: TGTGCCAGCAGTCCCTGGACAGGGGGCAAGAACTATGGCTACACCTTC. This encodes CASSPWTGGKNYGYTF.

V and J are TRBV24-1 and TRBJ1-1; D unclear. The CDR3 length is 11 residues. Germline-derived CDR1 and CDR2 are KGHDR and SFDVKD. With 9 bases removed from V and 6 bases from J, the gap between germline ends came to 10 bases. Here the CDR3 DNA reads TGTGCCACCGGGAAAGGCCCTGAAGCTTTCTTT. It yields the protein CATGKGPEAFF.

The rearrangement joins TRBV7-6 to TRBJ2-2; the D gene is possibly TRBD1 (5 bases). The CDR3 extends over 14 amino acids. Trimming stripped 6 bases from V and 2 bases from J, with 10 bases between. Germline V gene data show CDR1 as SGHVS and CDR2 as FNYEAQ. The CDR3 protein is CASRIDSNTGELFF. CDR3 in DNA: TGTGCCAGCAGAATTGACAGTAACACCGGGGAGCTGTTTTTT.

The chain couples TRBV7-9 to TRBJ1-5, with D tentatively TRBD1 (5 bases). Between the trimmed V and J ends, which lost 3 bases and 16 bases, there was a span of 16 bases. CDR1 is SEHNR and CDR2 is FQNEAQ in the germline V gene (reference sequence). The CDR3 runs to 12 residues. For the CDR3, the DNA is TGTGCCAGCAGCTTGGACGGACAAACTTCCCATTTT. Translation gives CASSLDGQTSHF.

CDR3 in DNA: TGTGCCAGCAGGACCAGTAGGGGGTTCTACAATGAGCAGTTCTTC. It is translated as CASRTSRGFYNEQFF. The chain is built from TRBV11-1 and TRBJ2-1, with D perhaps TRBD1 (6 bases). This CDR3 comprises 15 residues. Germline assignment: CDR1 SGHAT and CDR2 FQDESV (reference sequence). The V end lost 6 bases, the J end lost 3 bases, and 15 bases lay between the germline ends.

CDR3 sequence (DNA): TGTGCCACCAGTGATTTCGCCAGGGGGCTTGACAATGAGCAGTTCTTC. It specifies CATSDFARGLDNEQFF. The rearrangement uses TRBV24-1 and TRBJ2-1, with 8 bases fitting TRBD1. The CDR3 is made up of 16 amino acids. V lost 1 base, J lost 5 bases, and 6 bases stayed unmatched. Germline CDR1 and CDR2: KGHDR and SFDVKD.

The chain uses TRBV6-5 and TRBJ1-2; no definite D call. Per germline, CDR1 MNHEY and CDR2 SVGAGI. The germline V and J ends were trimmed by 6 bases and 8 bases, with 16 bases remaining between them. The CDR3 contains 13 residues. CDR3 DNA sequence: TGTGCCAGCAGCGGACCTAAAATAAGCGGCTACACCTTC. It translates to CASSGPKISGYTF.

The V gene is TRBV18, the J gene TRBJ1-4; possible D gene TRBD1, 5 bases. V lost 1 base, J lost 4 bases, and 16 bases lay in between. The CDR3 loop spans 17 amino acids. Germline CDR1 reads KGHSH; CDR2 reads LQKENI. The CDR3 sequence: CASSPRGPTGGNEKLFF. CDR3 DNA sequence: TGTGCCAGCTCACCACGAGGACCCACAGGTGGTAATGAAAAACTGTTTTTT. Full variable domain (remainder filled in from reference TRBV18 and TRBJ1-4): NAGVMQNPRHLVRRRGQEARLRCSPMKGHSHVYWYRQLPEEGLKFMVYLQKENIIDESGMPKERFSAEFPKEGPSILRIQQVVRGDSAAYFCASSPRGPTGGNEKLFFGSGTQLSVL.

The gene calls are TRBV3-1 (or the pseudogene TRBV3-2) and TRBJ2-1; D might be TRBD2 (6 bases). With 4 bases removed from V and 1 base from J, the gap between germline ends came to 11 bases. The V gene's germline CDR1 is LGHDT and CDR2 YNNKEL (reference sequence). The CDR3 spans 15 residues. CDR3 in DNA: TGTGCCAGCAGCCCCACTCGGGGGTCCTACAATGAGCAGTTCTTC. Its translation: CASSPTRGSYNEQFF.

The chain joins TRBV4-1 to TRBJ1-1; D is possibly TRBD1 (5 bases). Looked up from germline, CDR1 is MGHRA and CDR2 is YSYEKL. V was trimmed by 1 base and J by 6 bases, leaving 9 bases between them. The length of the CDR3 is 13 residues. The CDR3 DNA sequence: TGCGCCAGCAGCCAAGGTAGGGGTCCTGAAGCTTTCTTT. Encoded protein: CASSQGRGPEAFF.

V gene TRBV25-1 combines with J gene TRBJ1-2, with D unresolved. The CDR3 runs 12 residues. V lost 2 bases and J lost 4, with 5 bases in between. Germline V lookup: CDR1 MGHDK, CDR2 SYGVNS. The chain's CDR3 is CASSEASYGYTF. CDR3 DNA sequence: TGTGCCAGCAGTGAAGCCTCCTATGGCTACACCTTC.

This clone was recorded once. V usage is TRBV19 and J usage is TRBJ1-1; D gene uncertain. The CDR3 runs 14 residues. Trimming removed 4 bases from V and 1 base from J, with 10 bases in between. Germline V gene lookup returns CDR1 LNHDA and CDR2 SQIVND (reference sequence). The CDR3 loop is CASSTSITNTEAFF. For the CDR3, the DNA is TGTGCCAGTAGTACTTCGATTACGAACACTGAAGCTTTCTTT.

V usage is TRBV5-1 and J usage is TRBJ1-2; tentatively, D is TRBD1 (5 bases). Per the germline V gene, CDR1 is SGHRS and CDR2 is YFSETQ. V was shortened by 2 bases and J by 7 bases, with 9 bases between the two germline ends. CDR3 length: 12 residues. The CDR3 nucleotides are TGCGCCAGCAGCTTTCAGGGATCTGGCTACACCTTC. Its protein is CASSFQGSGYTF.

This chain connects TRBV6-5 to TRBJ2-7, with 10 bases matching TRBD1. V lost 6 bases, J lost 2 bases, and 4 bases stayed unmatched. This CDR3 spans 14 amino acids. The germline gives CDR1 MNHEY, CDR2 SVGAGI. CDR3 DNA sequence: TGTGCCAGCAGCCACGACAGGGGGCCCTACGAGCAGTACTTC. It translates to CASSHDRGPYEQYF.

This clone appeared a single time. This chain links TRBV5-1 with TRBJ1-4; the match to TRBD1 covers 8 bases. CDR3 length: 15 amino acids. With V trimmed by 5 bases and J by 3 bases, 6 bases remained unmatched. Germline V lookup: CDR1 SGHRS, CDR2 YFSETQ. DNA for the CDR3: TGCGCCAGCAGTGAGACAGGGGCAGCTAATGAAAAACTGTTTTTT. It translates to CASSETGAANEKLFF. Full variable domain (rest looked up from reference TRBV5-1 and TRBJ1-4): KAGVTQTPRYLIKTRGQQVTLSCSPISGHRSVSWYQQTPGQGLQFLFEYFSETQRNKGNFPGRFSGRQFSNSRSEMNVSTLELGDSALYLCASSETGAANEKLFFGSGTQLSVL.

V is TRBV7-2 and J is TRBJ2-1, with 8 positions matching TRBD2. After removal of 5 bases from V and 8 bases from J, the junction contained 8 bases not matched to a gene. CDR3 length: 14 amino acids. The germline gives CDR1 SGHTA, CDR2 FQGNSA. DNA of the CDR3: TGTGCCAGCAGCCCCGGTGAAGCGGGAGATGAGCAGTTCTTC. This sequence encodes CASSPGEAGDEQFF.

Only a few counts were recorded for this clone. The V gene is TRBV5-1, the J gene TRBJ1-2; no reliable D call. From germline, CDR1 is SGHRS and CDR2 YFSETQ. The V end was cut by 5 bases, the J end by 5 bases, with 10 bases between. This CDR3 spans 12 amino acids. The CDR3, as DNA: TGCGCCAGCAGTCTACAGTCTTATGGCTACACCTTC. Translating it yields CASSLQSYGYTF.

The gene calls are TRBV7-9 and TRBJ2-7; no reliable D call. There are 14 residues in the CDR3. CDR1 SEHNR and CDR2 FQNEAQ come from the germline V gene (reference sequence). V gave up 5 bases and J gave up 2 bases, with 13 bases separating them. The CDR3, as DNA: TGTGCCAGCAGCACCGCCAGGAGACCCTACGAGCAGTACGTC. Protein: CASSTARRPYEQYV.

The V and J genes are TRBV16 and TRBJ1-5; D is uncertain. Germline V gives CDR1 KGHSY, CDR2 FQNENV. The V end lost 3 bases, the J end lost 1 base, and 7 bases lay between the germline ends. This CDR3 is 14 amino acids long. Written as DNA, the CDR3 is TGTGCCAGCAGCCATTGGGGAAGCAATCAGCCCCAGCATTTT. Protein product: CASSHWGSNQPQHF.

The CDR3 is CASSQEGGGNQPQHF. CDR3 sequence (DNA): TGTGCCAGCAGCCAAGAAGGAGGGGGCAATCAGCCCCAGCATTTT. The rearrangement joins TRBV4-2 to TRBJ1-5, with D perhaps matching TRBD1 (5 bases). The CDR3 has 15 residues. Germline V lookup: CDR1 LGHNA, CDR2 YNFKEQ. Trimming took off 0 bases at V and 2 bases at J, with 8 bases between the two ends.

This clone was seen a handful of times. V usage is TRBV5-4 and J usage is TRBJ1-1, with 7 bases that match TRBD1. Germline assignment: CDR1 SGHNT and CDR2 YYREEE (reference sequence). With V trimmed by 1 base and J by 5 bases, 8 bases remained unmatched. The CDR3 loop spans 15 amino acids. In nucleotides, the CDR3 is TGTGCCAGCAGCTTGACGACAGGGAGTATGACTGAAGCTTTCTTT. This codes for CASSLTTGSMTEAFF.

The V gene is TRBV4-3, the J gene TRBJ1-6; D ambiguous. CDR3 length: 15 residues. V shed 0 bases and J shed 10 bases, with 13 bases lying between them. Germline CDR1 and CDR2: LGHNA and YSLEER. DNA of the CDR3: TGCGCCAGCAGCCAAGAGTTCGAGGGTGGATCACCCCTCCACTTT. It encodes CASSQEFEGGSPLHF.

The chain carries TRBV30 and TRBJ2-5; 14 nucleotides match TRBD2. The length of the CDR3 is 14 residues. The J segment lost 6 bases and the V segment lost 6 bases, leaving 6 bases of the junction unmatched. Germline-derived CDR1 and CDR2 are GTSNPN and SVGIG (reference sequence). The CDR3 nucleotides are TGTGCCTGTCAGACTAGCGGGAGGGGTCAGACCCAGTACTTC. This encodes CACQTSGRGQTQYF.

On this clone itself: Different DNA sequences within this sample yield the same CDR3. The V call is TRBV2, the J call TRBJ2-3; unclear D gene. There are 11 residues in the CDR3. V was cut by 6 bases and J by 5 bases, with 6 bases left in between. CDR1 is SNHLY and CDR2 is FYNNEI in the germline V gene. In DNA form, the CDR3 reads TGTGCCAGCAGCGTGGGAGATACGCAGTATTTT. Translated: CASSVGDTQYF.

The J gene is TRBJ1-1, the V gene TRBV14; D remains unclear. Per germline, CDR1 SGHDN and CDR2 FVKESK. V dropped 0 bases and J dropped 1 base, with 9 bases sitting between them. This CDR3 has 15 residues. The CDR3 is CASSQERLPNTEAFF. The CDR3 nucleotides are TGTGCCAGCAGCCAAGAACGGCTACCGAACACTGAAGCTTTCTTT.

V gene TRBV4-1 combines with J gene TRBJ1-2; 7 bases map to TRBD1. This CDR3 has 15 residues. Germline trimming cut 7 bases from V and 1 base from J; bases unmatched to any gene: 9. CDR1 and CDR2 (germline): MGHRA, YSYEKL. The CDR3 coding sequence is TGCGCCAGCACTCTCATACAGGGGAATAACTATGGCTACACCTTC. Its protein product is CASTLIQGNNYGYTF.

This clone came up a few times. This chain joins TRBV11-2 and TRBJ1-2; D may be TRBD1 (5 bases). Germline V gives CDR1 SGHAT, CDR2 FQNNGV. Deletions cut 4 bases from V and 0 bases from J, with 6 bases between. The CDR3 totals 13 residues. The CDR3 sequence is CASSSGPNYGYTF. In DNA, the CDR3 is TGTGCCAGCAGCTCGGGACCTAACTATGGCTACACCTTC.

This clone was recorded a few times. V gene TRBV9 combines with J gene TRBJ1-1; D gene uncertain. Deletions cut 0 bases from V and 4 bases from J, with 10 bases between. Germline V gene data show CDR1 as SGDLS and CDR2 as YYNGEE. CDR3 length: 14 amino acids. CDR3 loop: CASSVEGFATEAFF. The CDR3 nucleotides read TGTGCCAGCAGCGTAGAAGGGTTCGCCACTGAAGCTTTCTTT.

V is TRBV6-5 and J is TRBJ2-2; 12 nucleotides line up with TRBD1. This CDR3 region has 14 residues. V lost 11 bases and J lost 7; bases outside the gene matches: 8. Per germline, CDR1 MNHEY and CDR2 SVGAGI. The CDR3 sequence: CAVGDRGLNGELFF. For the CDR3, the DNA is TGTGCCGTGGGGGACAGGGGGCTTAACGGGGAGCTGTTTTTT.